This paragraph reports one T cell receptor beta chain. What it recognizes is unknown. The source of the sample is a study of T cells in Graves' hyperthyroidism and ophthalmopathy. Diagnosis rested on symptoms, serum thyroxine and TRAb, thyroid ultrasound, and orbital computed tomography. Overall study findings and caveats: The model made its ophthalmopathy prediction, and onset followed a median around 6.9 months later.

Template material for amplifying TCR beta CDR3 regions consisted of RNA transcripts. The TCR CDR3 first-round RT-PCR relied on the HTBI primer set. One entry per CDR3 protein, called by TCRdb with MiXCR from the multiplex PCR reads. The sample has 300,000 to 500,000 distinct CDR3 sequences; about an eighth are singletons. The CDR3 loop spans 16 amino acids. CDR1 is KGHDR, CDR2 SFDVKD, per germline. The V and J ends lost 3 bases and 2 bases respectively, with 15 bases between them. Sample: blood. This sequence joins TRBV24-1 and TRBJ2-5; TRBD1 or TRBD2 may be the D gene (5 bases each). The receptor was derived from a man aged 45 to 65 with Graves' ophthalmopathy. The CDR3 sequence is CATSDRTAGSQETQYF. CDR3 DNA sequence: TGTGCCACCAGTGATCGGACGGCAGGGAGTCAAGAGACCCAGTACTTC.